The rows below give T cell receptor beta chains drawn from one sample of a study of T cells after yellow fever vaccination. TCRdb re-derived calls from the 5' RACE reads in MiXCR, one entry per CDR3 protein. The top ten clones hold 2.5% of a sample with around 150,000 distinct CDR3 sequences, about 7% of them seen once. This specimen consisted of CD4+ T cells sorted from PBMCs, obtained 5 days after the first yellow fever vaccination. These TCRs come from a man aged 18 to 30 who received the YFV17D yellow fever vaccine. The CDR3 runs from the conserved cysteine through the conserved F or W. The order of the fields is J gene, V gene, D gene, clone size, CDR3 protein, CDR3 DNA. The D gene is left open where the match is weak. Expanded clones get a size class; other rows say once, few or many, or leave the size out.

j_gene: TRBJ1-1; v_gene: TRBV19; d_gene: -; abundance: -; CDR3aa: CATSPGGGSTEAFF; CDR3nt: TGTGCCACTAGCCCCGGTGGGGGGAGCACTGAAGCTTTCTTT
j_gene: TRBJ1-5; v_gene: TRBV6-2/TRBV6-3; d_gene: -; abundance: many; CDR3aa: CASSQGLYSNQPQHF; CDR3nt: TGTGCCAGCAGCCAGGGGCTATATAGCAATCAGCCCCAGCATTTT
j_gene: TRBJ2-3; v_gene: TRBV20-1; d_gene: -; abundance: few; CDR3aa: CSASGLPDTQYF; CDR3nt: TGCAGTGCTAGCGGGCTTCCAGATACGCAGTATTTT
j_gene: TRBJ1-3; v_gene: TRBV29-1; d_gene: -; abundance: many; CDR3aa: CSVEQPGVRNTIYF; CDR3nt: TGCAGCGTTGAACAACCGGGGGTACGAAACACCATATATTTT
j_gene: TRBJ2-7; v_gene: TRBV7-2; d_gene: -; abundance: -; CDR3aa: CASSLAGQVYEQYF; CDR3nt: TGTGCCAGCAGCTTAGCCGGGCAAGTCTACGAGCAGTACTTC
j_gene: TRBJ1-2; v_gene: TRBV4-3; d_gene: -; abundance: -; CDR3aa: CASSQDIQLGTLLGYGYTF; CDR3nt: TGCGCCAGCAGCCAAGATATCCAGTTGGGGACCCTACTGGGATATGGCTACACCTTC
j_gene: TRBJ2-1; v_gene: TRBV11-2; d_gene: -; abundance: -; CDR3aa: CASSLAGSGEQFF; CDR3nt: TGTGCCAGCAGCTTGGCGGGGTCCGGCGAGCAGTTCTTC
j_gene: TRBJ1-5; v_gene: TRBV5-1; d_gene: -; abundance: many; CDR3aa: CASSPWGGQSNQPQHF; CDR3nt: TGCGCCAGCAGCCCTTGGGGCGGACAGAGCAATCAGCCCCAGCATTTT
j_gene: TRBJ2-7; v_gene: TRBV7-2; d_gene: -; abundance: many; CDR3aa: CASSFHYSSYEQYF; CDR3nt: TGTGCCAGCAGCTTCCACTACTCTTCCTACGAGCAGTACTTC
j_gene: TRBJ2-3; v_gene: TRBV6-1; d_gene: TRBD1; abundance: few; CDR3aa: CASRPQGDTDTQYF; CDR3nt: TGTGCCAGCAGGCCACAGGGGGACACAGATACGCAGTATTTT
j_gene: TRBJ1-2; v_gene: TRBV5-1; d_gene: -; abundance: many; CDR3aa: CASSPDVSGYTF; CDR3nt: TGCGCCAGCAGCCCGGACGTATCTGGCTACACCTTC
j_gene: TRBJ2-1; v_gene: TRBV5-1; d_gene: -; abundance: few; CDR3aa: CASSGKGWDSEQFF; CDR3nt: TGCGCCAGCAGCGGCAAGGGGTGGGATAGTGAGCAGTTCTTC
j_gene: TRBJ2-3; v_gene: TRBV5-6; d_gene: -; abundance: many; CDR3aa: CASSLGPGYRYF; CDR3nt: TGTGCCAGCAGCTTGGGTCCAGGTTACCGGTATTTT
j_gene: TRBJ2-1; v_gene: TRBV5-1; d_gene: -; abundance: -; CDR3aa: CAISRTGFGEQFF; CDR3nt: TGCGCCATCAGCCGGACGGGCTTCGGGGAGCAGTTCTTC
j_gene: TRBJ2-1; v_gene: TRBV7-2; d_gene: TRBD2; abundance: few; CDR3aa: CASSPSGTSGGFRSSYNEQFF; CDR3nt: TGTGCCAGCAGCCCTTCCGGGACTAGCGGGGGGTTCCGAAGCTCCTACAATGAGCAGTTCTTC
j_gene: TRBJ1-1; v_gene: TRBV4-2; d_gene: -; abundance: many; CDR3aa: CASSKQDRGDEAFF; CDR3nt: TGTGCCAGCAGCAAACAGGATCGGGGGGATGAAGCTTTCTTT
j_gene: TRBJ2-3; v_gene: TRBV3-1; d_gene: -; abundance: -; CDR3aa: CASSQDGGGLRTDTQYF; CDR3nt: TGTGCCAGCAGCCAAGATGGAGGGGGCCTACGCACAGATACGCAGTATTTT
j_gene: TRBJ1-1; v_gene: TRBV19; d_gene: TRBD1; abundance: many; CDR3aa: CASSIPGQVNTEAFF; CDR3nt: TGTGCCAGTAGTATACCGGGACAGGTGAACACTGAAGCTTTCTTT
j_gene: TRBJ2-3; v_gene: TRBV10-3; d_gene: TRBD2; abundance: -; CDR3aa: CACTQDTAGPSTDTQYF; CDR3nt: TGTGCCTGCACCCAAGACACAGCGGGACCTAGCACAGATACGCAGTATTTT
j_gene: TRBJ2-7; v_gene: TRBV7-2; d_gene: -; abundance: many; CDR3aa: CASSGYYRRRSPYEQYF; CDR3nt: TGTGCCAGCAGCGGCTATTACAGGCGGCGATCACCCTACGAGCAGTACTTC
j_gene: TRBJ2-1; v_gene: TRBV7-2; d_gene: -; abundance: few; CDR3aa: CASSSRVTYNEQFF; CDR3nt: TGTGCCAGCAGCTCCAGGGTTACCTACAATGAGCAGTTCTTC
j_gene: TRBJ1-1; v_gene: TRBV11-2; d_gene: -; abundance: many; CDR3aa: CASSYIIQGGTEAFF; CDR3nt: TGTGCCAGCAGCTATATCATCCAGGGAGGCACTGAAGCTTTCTTT
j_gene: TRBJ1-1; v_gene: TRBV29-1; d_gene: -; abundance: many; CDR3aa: CSAGPGWGMNTEAFF; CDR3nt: TGCAGCGCTGGGCCGGGGTGGGGTATGAACACTGAAGCTTTCTTT
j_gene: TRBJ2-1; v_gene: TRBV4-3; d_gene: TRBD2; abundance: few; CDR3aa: CASSPRLARGGFDEQFF; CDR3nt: TGCGCCAGCAGCCCCCGACTAGCGCGGGGGGGTTTCGATGAGCAGTTCTTC
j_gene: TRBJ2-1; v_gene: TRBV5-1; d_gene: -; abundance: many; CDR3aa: CASSLGPGGATYNEQFF; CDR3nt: TGCGCCAGCAGCTTGGGACCGGGGGGCGCGACCTACAATGAGCAGTTCTTC
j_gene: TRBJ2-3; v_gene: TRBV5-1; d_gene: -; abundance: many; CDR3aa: CASSGTGTTDTQYF; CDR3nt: TGCGCCAGCAGCGGGACCGGCACCACAGATACGCAGTATTTT
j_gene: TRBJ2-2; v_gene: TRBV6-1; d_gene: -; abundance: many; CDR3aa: CASSEPNTGELFF; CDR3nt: TGTGCCAGCAGTGAACCAAACACCGGGGAGCTGTTTTTT
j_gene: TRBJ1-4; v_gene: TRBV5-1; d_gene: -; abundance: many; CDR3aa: CASSLEGTNEKLFF; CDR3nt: TGCGCCAGCAGCTTGGAGGGCACTAATGAAAAACTGTTTTTT
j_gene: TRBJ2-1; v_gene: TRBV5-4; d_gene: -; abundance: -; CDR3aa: CATRVVGLARDEQFF; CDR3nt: TGTGCCACTAGGGTAGTAGGGCTAGCGCGTGATGAGCAGTTCTTC
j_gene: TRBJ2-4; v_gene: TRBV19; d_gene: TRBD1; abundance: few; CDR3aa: CASSISNRGLVAKNIQYF; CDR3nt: TGTGCCAGTAGTATATCAAACAGGGGGCTGGTGGCCAAAAACATTCAGTACTTC
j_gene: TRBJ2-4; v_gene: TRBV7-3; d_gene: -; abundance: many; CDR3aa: CASSLGKKGIQYF; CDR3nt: TGTGCCAGCAGCTTAGGAAAGAAGGGCATTCAGTACTTC
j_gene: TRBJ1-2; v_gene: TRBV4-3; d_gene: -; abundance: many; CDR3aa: CASSQDQGRGFGLPPYGYTF; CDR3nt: TGCGCCAGCAGCCAAGATCAGGGACGGGGGTTTGGCCTCCCTCCGTATGGCTACACCTTC
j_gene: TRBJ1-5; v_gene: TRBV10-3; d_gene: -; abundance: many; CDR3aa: CAISEPGADNQPQHF; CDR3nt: TGTGCCATCAGTGAGCCGGGGGCGGACAATCAGCCCCAGCATTTT
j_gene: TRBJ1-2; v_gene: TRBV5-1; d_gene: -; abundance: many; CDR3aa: CASSSQGFGGYTF; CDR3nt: TGCGCCAGCAGCTCACAGGGTTTTGGGGGCTACACCTTC
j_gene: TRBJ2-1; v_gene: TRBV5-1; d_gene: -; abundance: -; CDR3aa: CASSPPAGTDEQFF; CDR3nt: TGCGCCAGCAGCCCGCCGGCCGGGACCGATGAGCAGTTCTTC
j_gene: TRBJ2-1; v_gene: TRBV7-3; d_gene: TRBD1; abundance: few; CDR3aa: CASSPDRGRNEQFF; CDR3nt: TGTGCCAGCAGCCCGGACAGGGGACGAAATGAGCAGTTCTTC
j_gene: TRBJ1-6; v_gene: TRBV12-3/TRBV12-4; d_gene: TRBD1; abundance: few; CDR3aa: CASSLEGARNSPLHF; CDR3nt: TGTGCCAGCAGTTTAGAGGGGGCTAGGAATTCACCCCTCCACTTT
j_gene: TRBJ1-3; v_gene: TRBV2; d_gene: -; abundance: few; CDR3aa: CASSVRDTIYF; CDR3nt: TGTGCCAGCAGTGTAAGGGACACCATATATTTT
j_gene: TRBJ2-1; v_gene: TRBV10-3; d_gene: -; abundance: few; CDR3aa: CAISESQSRYNEQFF; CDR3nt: TGTGCCATCAGTGAGTCCCAATCCAGATACAATGAGCAGTTCTTC
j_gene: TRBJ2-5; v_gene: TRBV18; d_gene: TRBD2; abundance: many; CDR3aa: CASSQNSGQETQYF; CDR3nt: TGTGCCAGCTCACAGAATAGCGGGCAAGAGACCCAGTACTTC
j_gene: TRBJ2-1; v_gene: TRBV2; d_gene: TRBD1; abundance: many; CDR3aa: CASMRTGELNEQFF; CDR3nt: TGTGCCAGCATGAGGACAGGGGAATTGAATGAGCAGTTCTTC
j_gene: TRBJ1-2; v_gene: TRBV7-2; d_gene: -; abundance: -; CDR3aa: CASSSFRGVGYGYTF; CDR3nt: TGTGCCAGCAGCTCCTTCCGGGGGGTCGGCTATGGCTACACCTTC
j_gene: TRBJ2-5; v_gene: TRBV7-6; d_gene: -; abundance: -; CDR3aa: CASSLSQGKAETQYF; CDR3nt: TGTGCCAGCAGCTTATCTCAGGGGAAGGCAGAGACCCAGTACTTC
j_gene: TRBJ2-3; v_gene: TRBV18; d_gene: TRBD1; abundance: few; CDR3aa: CASSPPWDRSRRTDTQYF; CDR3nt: TGTGCCAGCTCACCACCGTGGGACAGGAGCCGACGCACAGATACGCAGTATTTT
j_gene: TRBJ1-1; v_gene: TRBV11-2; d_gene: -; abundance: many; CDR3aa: CASSYWTNTEAFF; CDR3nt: TGTGCCAGCAGCTATTGGACGAACACTGAAGCTTTCTTT
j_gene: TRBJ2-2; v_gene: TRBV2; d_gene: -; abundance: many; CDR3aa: CASKAGGELFF; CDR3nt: TGTGCCAGCAAGGCTGGTGGGGAGCTGTTTTTT
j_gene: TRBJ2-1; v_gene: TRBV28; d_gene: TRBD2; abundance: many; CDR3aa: CASSTPGGPEEQFF; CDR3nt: TGTGCCAGCAGTACCCCGGGAGGGCCTGAGGAGCAGTTCTTC
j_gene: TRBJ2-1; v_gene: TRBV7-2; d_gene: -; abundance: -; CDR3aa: CASSLAGQNNEQFF; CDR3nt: TGTGCCAGCAGCTTAGCGGGACAAAACAATGAGCAGTTCTTC
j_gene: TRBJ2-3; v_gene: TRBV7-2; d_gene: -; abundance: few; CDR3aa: CASRTGTSTDTQYF; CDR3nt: TGTGCCAGCCGAACCGGGACTAGCACAGATACGCAGTATTTT
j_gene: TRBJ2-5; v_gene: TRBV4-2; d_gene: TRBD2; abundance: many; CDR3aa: CASSRDGSSGGYETQYF; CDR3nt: TGTGCCAGCAGCCGAGACGGTTCTAGCGGGGGTTATGAGACCCAGTACTTC
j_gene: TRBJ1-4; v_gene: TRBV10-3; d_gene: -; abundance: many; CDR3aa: CAIRQEEKLFF; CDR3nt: TGTGCCATCCGCCAGGAGGAAAAACTGTTTTTT
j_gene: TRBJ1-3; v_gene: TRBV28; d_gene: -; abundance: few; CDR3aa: CASSPTGTPSGNTIYF; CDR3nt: TGTGCCAGCAGTCCAACAGGCACCCCCTCTGGAAACACCATATATTTT
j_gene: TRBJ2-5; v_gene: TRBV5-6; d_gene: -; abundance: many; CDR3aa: CASSSSGTPAGQETQYF; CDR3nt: TGTGCCAGCAGCTCGTCCGGGACCCCAGCCGGGCAAGAGACCCAGTACTTC
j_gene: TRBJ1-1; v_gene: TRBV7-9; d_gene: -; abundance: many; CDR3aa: CASSLEQGNTEAFF; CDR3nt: TGTGCCAGCAGCTTAGAACAGGGGAACACTGAAGCTTTCTTT
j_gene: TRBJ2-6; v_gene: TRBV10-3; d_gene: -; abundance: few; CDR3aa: CAISSGANVLTF; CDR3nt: TGTGCCATCAGCTCTGGGGCCAACGTCCTGACTTTC
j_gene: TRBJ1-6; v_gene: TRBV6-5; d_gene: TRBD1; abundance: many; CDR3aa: CASSYAIRTGWGGNSPLHF; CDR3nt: TGTGCCAGCAGTTACGCTATTAGGACAGGGTGGGGGGGTAATTCACCCCTCCACTTT